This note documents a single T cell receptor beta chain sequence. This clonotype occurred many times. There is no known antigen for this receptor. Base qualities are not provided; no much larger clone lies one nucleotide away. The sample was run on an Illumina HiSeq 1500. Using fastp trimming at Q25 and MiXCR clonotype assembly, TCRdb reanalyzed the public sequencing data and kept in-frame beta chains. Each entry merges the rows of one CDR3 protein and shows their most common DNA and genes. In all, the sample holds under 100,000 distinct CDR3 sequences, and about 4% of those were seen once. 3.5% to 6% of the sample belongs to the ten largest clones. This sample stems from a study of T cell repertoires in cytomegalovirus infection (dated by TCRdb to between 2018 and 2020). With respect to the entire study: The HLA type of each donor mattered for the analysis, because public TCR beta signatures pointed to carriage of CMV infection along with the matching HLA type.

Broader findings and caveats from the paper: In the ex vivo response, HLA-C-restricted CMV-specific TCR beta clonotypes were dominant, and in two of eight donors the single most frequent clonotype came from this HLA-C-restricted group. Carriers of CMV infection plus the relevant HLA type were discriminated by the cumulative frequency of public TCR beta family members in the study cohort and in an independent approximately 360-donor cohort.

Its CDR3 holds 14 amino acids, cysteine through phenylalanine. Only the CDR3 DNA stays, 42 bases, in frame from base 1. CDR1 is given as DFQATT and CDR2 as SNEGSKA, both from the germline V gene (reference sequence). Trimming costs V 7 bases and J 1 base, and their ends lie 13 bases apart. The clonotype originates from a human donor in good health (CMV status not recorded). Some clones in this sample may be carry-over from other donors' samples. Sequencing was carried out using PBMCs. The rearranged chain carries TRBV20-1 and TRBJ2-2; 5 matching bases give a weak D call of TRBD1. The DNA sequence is TGCAGTGGACTTGACAGACAGAACACCGGGGAGCTGTTTTTT. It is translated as CSGLDRQNTGELFF.